Each of the 14 T cell receptor beta chains below was sequenced from the same sample in a study of blood T cell repertoires in COVID-19. Generated by immunoSEQ multiplex PCR, the TCRdb table keeps only in-frame clones and is missing some. The sample contains 200,000 to 250,000 clones, 75% to 90% of which appear only once. The sequenced sample was PBMCs or T cells enriched from blood (not recorded which). The receptors shown here come from a woman between 25 and 40 years old who had been exposed to COVID-19.

The chain links TRBV7-6 to TRBJ1-1, with 10 bases fitting TRBD1. In germline, CDR1 is SGHVS, CDR2 FNYEAQ. With 2 bases clipped from V and 2 bases from J, the junction kept 8 bases outside the gene matches. The CDR3 extends over 17 amino acids. Here the CDR3 DNA reads TGTGCCAGCAGCTTATTGACAGGGGGCTTGGGAAACACTGAAGCTTTCTTT. Amino acids: CASSLLTGGLGNTEAFF.

The chain employs TRBV3-1 (or the pseudogene TRBV3-2) and TRBJ2-5; D remains ambiguous. The germline gives CDR1 LGHDT, CDR2 YNNKEL (reference sequence). CDR3 length equals 14 residues. Deletions cut 0 bases from V and 2 bases from J, with 7 bases between. In DNA form, the CDR3 reads TGTGCCAGCAGCCAAGAGGCCAGTCAAGAGACCCAGTACTTC. Residues: CASSQEASQETQYF.

This sequence joins TRBV29-1 and TRBJ2-7; TRBD1 matches at 7 bases. With V trimmed by 0 bases and J by 2 bases, 7 bases remained unmatched. The CDR3 sequence is 15 residues long. Per the germline V gene, CDR1 is SQVTM and CDR2 is ANQGSEA. The CDR3 is CSVEDPPGGTYEQYF. The CDR3 bases are TGCAGCGTTGAAGATCCGCCAGGGGGTACCTACGAGCAGTACTTC.

This chain uses TRBV10-3 with TRBJ2-3; 11 bases match TRBD2. The CDR3 runs 16 residues. V dropped 3 bases and J dropped 3; count of bases not matched to a gene: 5. Germline CDR1 and CDR2: ENHRY and SYGVKD. CDR3 in DNA: TGTGCCATCAGTGACTTCAGACTAGCGGGGACAGATACGCAGTATTTT. It specifies CAISDFRLAGTDTQYF.

The chain employs TRBV11-2 and TRBJ2-2; maybe TRBD1 (6 bases). The CDR3 is made up of 15 amino acids. Trimming removed 5 bases at V and 8 bases at J, with 18 bases between. Germline CDR1 reads SGHAT; CDR2 reads FQNNGV. Here the CDR3 DNA reads TGTGCCAGCAGCGGGCAGGGGCGTATAATAGGGGAGCTGTTTTTT. Translating gives CASSGQGRIIGELFF.

The chain couples TRBV20-1 to TRBJ2-1; TRBD2 agrees at 11 bases. The CDR3 runs to 15 residues. Looked up from germline, CDR1 is DFQATT and CDR2 is SNEGSKA (reference sequence). V lost 3 bases, J lost 4 bases, and 5 bases stayed unmatched. The CDR3 loop is CSASVSGRGYNEQFF. As DNA, the CDR3 is TGCAGTGCTAGTGTTAGCGGGAGGGGATACAATGAGCAGTTCTTC.

J is TRBJ2-1 and V is TRBV6-5; 9 positions agree with TRBD1. V lost 0 bases, J lost 5 bases, and 2 bases stayed unmatched. The V gene's germline CDR1 is MNHEY and CDR2 SVGAGI. The CDR3 runs to 15 residues. As DNA, the CDR3 is TGTGCCAGCAGTTACTCTGGGACAGGGAACAATGAGCAGTTCTTC. Its protein is CASSYSGTGNNEQFF.

The rearrangement uses TRBV5-1 and TRBJ2-1; TRBD2 is a possible D gene (6 bases). The CDR3 is 15 amino acids. CDR1 and CDR2 from the germline V gene are SGHRS and YFSETQ. Trimming left V 2 bases short and J 0 bases short, with 9 bases between. CDR3 nucleotides: TGCGCCAGCAGCTTTACGACTAGCTCCTACAATGAGCAGTTCTTC. Translated: CASSFTTSSYNEQFF.

V usage is TRBV4-1 and J usage is TRBJ1-4, with no clear D. CDR1 MGHRA and CDR2 YSYEKL come from the germline V gene. The CDR3 is made up of 18 amino acids. The germline V and J ends were trimmed by 1 base and 4 bases, with 19 bases remaining between them. The CDR3 loop reads CASSQVPLLQKLNEKLFF. The CDR3 DNA reads TGCGCCAGCAGCCAAGTCCCGCTTTTACAGAAGCTTAATGAAAAACTGTTTTTT.

The chain carries TRBV4-1 and TRBJ2-7; 9 nucleotides line up with TRBD1. The V gene's germline CDR1 is MGHRA and CDR2 YSYEKL. J lost 0 bases, V lost 4 bases, and 4 bases had no gene match. This CDR3 contains 15 residues. Here the CDR3 DNA reads TGCGCCAGCAGCCTGAGGGACAGGGTCTCCTACGAGCAGTACTTC. Its protein is CASSLRDRVSYEQYF.

V and J are TRBV10-3 and TRBJ2-7; no clear D. Germline-derived CDR1 and CDR2 are ENHRY and SYGVKD. V was shortened by 5 bases and J by 0 bases, with 11 bases between the two germline ends. The CDR3 is made up of 14 amino acids. The CDR3 DNA reads as TGTGCCATCAGTTGGGCCTCGTCCTCCTACGAGCAGTACTTC. Translating it yields CAISWASSSYEQYF.

The chain uses TRBV5-1 and TRBJ2-1; D possibly corresponds to TRBD1 (6 bases). V was clipped by 4 bases and J by 0 bases, with 11 bases between them. CDR3 length equals 15 residues. Germline loops: CDR1 SGHRS, CDR2 YFSETQ. The CDR3 DNA sequence: TGCGCCAGCAGCCCAGGACAGAGCTCCTACAATGAGCAGTTCTTC. Translating it yields CASSPGQSSYNEQFF. Variable domain in full (rest from reference TRBV5-1 and TRBJ2-1): KAGVTQTPRYLIKTRGQQVTLSCSPISGHRSVSWYQQTPGQGLQFLFEYFSETQRNKGNFPGRFSGRQFSNSRSEMNVSTLELGDSALYLCASSPGQSSYNEQFFGPGTRLTVL.

This clone was observed a few times. CDR3 DNA sequence: TGCGCCAGCAGCCAAGATGTACACCAGGGCGGGAGGGCCTCCTACGAGCAGTACTTC. This gives the protein CASSQDVHQGGRASYEQYF. The rearrangement links TRBV4-1 to TRBJ2-7, with TRBD2 identical over 9 bases. J gave up 0 bases and V 0 bases, and 12 bases lay outside the gene matches. Germline V gene sequence: CDR1 MGHRA, CDR2 YSYEKL. The CDR3 totals 19 residues.

As for this clone: Distinct nucleotide sequences in the sample also encode this CDR3. This chain joins TRBV18 and TRBJ1-5; tentatively, D is TRBD1 (6 bases). The length of the CDR3 is 15 residues. Trimming took 4 bases from V and 1 from J, leaving 11 bases between them. Germline V gene sequence: CDR1 KGHSH, CDR2 LQKENI. DNA for the CDR3: TGTGCCAGCTCACACACCGACAGGAGCAATCAGCCCCAGCATTTT. This codes for CASSHTDRSNQPQHF.